This TCR beta chain was obtained from a study of tumor-infiltrating lymphocytes in primary liver carcinoma. Study-level information: The patients included men and women who were aged 30 to 69 years. Regarding the study as a whole: For tumor-adjacent and tumor-blood pairs, overlap was less than that seen for tumor region pairs. Tumor specimens were characterized by a significantly higher top-250-clone fraction than blood (p = 0.039).

As to this clonotype: Its antigen is still unknown.

J lost 6 bases, V lost 7 bases, and 16 bases had no gene match. Germline V gene sequence: CDR1 SGHVS, CDR2 FQNEAQ. CDR3 size: 16 residues. RNA and DNA were co-extracted from about 19-30 mg of unsorted bulk tissue. TCR beta cDNA was reverse-transcribed from 500 ng of total RNA. The reaction used a constant-region primer and ProtoScript II reverse transcriptase. For TCR beta, libraries were produced by three nested multiplex PCR rounds using slightly modified ARM-PCR. It was with TRBV1-TRBV30 forward primers and a C-beta reverse primer that the first two PCR rounds were run, at around 9 cycles each. TCRdb re-called the multiplex PCR reads through MiXCR, storing one row per CDR3 protein. The sample yields roughly 40,000 distinct CDR3 sequences, roughly 73% seen once.

The clonotype comes from a woman in her thirties with primary liver carcinoma and hepatitis B virus infection. The chain is built from TRBV7-8 and TRBJ2-7, with 9 positions matching TRBD2. The sequenced material came from tumor-adjacent normal liver tissue. This CDR3 reads CASNPSLAGEGLEQYF. The CDR3 nucleotides are TGTGCCAGCAACCCATCACTAGCGGGCGAAGGCCTCGAGCAGTACTTC.